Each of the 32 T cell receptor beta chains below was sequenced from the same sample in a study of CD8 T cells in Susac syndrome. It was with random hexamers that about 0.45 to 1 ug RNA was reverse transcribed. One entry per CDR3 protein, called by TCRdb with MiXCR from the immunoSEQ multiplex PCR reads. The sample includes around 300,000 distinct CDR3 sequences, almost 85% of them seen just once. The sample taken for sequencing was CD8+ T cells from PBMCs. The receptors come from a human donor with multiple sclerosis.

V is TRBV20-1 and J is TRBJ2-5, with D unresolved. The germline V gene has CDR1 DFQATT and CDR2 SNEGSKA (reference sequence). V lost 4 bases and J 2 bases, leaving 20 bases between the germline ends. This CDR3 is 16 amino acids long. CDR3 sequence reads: CSAKRPSEPIQETQYF. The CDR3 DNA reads TGCAGTGCTAAACGGCCAAGTGAGCCGATTCAAGAGACCCAGTACTTC.

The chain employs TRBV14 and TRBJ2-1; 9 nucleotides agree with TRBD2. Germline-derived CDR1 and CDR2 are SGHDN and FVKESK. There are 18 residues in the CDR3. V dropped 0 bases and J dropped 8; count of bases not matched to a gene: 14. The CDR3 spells CASSQDLGHSGSSDEQFF. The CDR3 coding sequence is TGTGCCAGCAGCCAAGATCTTGGTCATAGCGGGAGCTCGGATGAGCAGTTCTTC.

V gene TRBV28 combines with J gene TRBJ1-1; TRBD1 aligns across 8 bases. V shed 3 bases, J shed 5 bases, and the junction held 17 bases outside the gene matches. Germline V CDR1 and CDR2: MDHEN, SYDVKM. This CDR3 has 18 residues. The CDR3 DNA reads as TGTGCCAGCAGTTTGTTCCCCATGTTGCAGGGGGCGATTACTGAAGCTTTCTTT. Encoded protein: CASSLFPMLQGAITEAFF.

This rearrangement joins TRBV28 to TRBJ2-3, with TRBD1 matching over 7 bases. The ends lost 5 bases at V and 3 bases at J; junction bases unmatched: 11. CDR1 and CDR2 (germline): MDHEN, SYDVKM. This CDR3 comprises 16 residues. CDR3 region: CASSPNTGVLTDTQYF. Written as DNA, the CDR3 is TGTGCCAGCAGTCCTAACACAGGGGTTTTAACAGATACGCAGTATTTT.

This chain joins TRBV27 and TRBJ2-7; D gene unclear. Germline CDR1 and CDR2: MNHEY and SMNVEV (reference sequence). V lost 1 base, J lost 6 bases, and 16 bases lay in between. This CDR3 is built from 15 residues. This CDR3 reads CASSLLGQTIGEQYF. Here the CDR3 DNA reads TGTGCCAGCAGTTTATTAGGTCAGACCATCGGCGAGCAGTACTTC.

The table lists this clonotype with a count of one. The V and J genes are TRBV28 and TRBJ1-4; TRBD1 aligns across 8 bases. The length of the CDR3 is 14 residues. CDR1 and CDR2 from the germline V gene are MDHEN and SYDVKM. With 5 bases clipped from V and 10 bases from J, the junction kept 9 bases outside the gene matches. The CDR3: CASSTKDRVGKLFF. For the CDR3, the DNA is TGTGCCAGCAGTACAAAGGACAGGGTTGGAAAACTGTTTTTT.

CDR3 sequence reads: CASSWGTGNYEQYF. As DNA, the CDR3 is TGTGCCAGCAGTTGGGGGACAGGGAACTACGAGCAGTACTTC. This chain joins TRBV12-3 or TRBV12-4 and TRBJ2-7; 9 bases line up with TRBD1. This CDR3 comprises 14 residues. V shed 4 bases, J shed 3 bases, and the junction held 4 bases outside the gene matches.

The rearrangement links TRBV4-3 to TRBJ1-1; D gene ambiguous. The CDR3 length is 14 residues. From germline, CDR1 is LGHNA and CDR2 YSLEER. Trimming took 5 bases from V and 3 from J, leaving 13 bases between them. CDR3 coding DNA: TGCGCCAGCAGCTCAATGCTGAGGGACACTGAAGCTTTCTTT. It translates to CASSSMLRDTEAFF.

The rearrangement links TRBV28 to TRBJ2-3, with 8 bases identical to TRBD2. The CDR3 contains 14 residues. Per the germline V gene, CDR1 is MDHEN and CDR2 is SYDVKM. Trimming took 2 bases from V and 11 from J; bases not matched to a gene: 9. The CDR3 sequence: CASSLIAGLERQYF. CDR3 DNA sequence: TGTGCCAGCAGTTTAATAGCGGGACTCGAGAGGCAGTATTTT.

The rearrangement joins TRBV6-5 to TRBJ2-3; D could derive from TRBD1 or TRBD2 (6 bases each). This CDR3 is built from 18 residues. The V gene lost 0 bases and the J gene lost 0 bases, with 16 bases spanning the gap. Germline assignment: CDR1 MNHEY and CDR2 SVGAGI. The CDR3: CASSYSPPRDISTDTQYF. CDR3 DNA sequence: TGTGCCAGCAGTTACTCGCCTCCGCGGGACATTAGCACAGATACGCAGTATTTT.

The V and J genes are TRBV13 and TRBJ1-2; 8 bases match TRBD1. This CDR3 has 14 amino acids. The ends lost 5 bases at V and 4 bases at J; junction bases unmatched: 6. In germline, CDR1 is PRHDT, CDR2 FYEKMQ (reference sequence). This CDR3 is CASSQPGQAYGYTF. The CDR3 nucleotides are TGTGCCAGCAGCCAACCGGGACAGGCCTATGGCTACACCTTC.

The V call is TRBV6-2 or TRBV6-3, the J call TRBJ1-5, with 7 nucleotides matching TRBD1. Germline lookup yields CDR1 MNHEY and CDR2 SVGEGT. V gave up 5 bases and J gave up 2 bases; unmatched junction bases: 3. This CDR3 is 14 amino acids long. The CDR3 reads CASSGGTGNQPQHF. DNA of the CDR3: TGTGCCAGCAGTGGTGGGACAGGCAATCAGCCCCAGCATTTT.

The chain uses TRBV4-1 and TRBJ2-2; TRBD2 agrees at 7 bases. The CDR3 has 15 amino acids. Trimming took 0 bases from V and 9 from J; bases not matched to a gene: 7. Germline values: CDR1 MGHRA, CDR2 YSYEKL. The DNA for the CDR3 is TGCGCCAGCAGCCAAGATCGGACTAGTCTCTGGGAGCTGTTTTTT. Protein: CASSQDRTSLWELFF.

The CDR3 spells CSARGTPGGWVYNEQFF. The CDR3 DNA is TGCAGTGCTAGAGGGACCCCCGGGGGTTGGGTCTACAATGAGCAGTTCTTC. This rearrangement joins TRBV20-1 to TRBJ2-1; tentatively, D is TRBD2 (6 bases). Germline V gives CDR1 DFQATT, CDR2 SNEGSKA (reference sequence). CDR3 length equals 17 residues. Trimming removed 1 base at V and 3 bases at J, with 19 bases between.

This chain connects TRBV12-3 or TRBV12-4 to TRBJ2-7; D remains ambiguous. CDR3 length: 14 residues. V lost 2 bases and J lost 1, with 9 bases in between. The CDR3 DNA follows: TGTGCCAGCAGTTTATTTCAGGAGTCCTACGAGCAGTACTTC. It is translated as CASSLFQESYEQYF.

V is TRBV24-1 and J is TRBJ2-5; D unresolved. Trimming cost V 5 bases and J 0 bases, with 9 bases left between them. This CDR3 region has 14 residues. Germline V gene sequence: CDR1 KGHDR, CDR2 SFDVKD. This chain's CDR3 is CATSARRHQETQYF. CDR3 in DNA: TGTGCCACCAGTGCTAGACGCCACCAAGAGACCCAGTACTTC.

The CDR3 DNA reads TGCGCCAGCAGCCAAGATTGGACTAGCGGGAGCTACTACAATGAGCAGTTCTTC. It codes for CASSQDWTSGSYYNEQFF. The rearrangement joins TRBV4-3 to TRBJ2-1; 13 nucleotides line up with TRBD2. V trimming: 0 bases; J trimming: 3 bases; junction bases outside the gene matches: 5. CDR3 size: 18 residues. Per germline, CDR1 LGHNA and CDR2 YSLEER.

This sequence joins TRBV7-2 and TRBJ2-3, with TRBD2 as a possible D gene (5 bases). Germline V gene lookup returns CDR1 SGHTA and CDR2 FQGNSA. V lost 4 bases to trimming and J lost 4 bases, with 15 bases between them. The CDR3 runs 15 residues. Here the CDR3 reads CASSWERASPDTQYF. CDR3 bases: TGTGCCAGCAGCTGGGAGAGAGCGTCCCCAGATACGCAGTATTTT.

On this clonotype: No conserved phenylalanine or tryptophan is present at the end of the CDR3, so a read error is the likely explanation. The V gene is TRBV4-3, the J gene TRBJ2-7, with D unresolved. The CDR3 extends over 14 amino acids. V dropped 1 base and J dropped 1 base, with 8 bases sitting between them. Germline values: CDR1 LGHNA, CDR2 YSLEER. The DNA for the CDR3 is TGCGCCAGCAGCCAAGGACTGACTTCCTACGAGCAGTACCTC. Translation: CASSQGLTSYEQYL.

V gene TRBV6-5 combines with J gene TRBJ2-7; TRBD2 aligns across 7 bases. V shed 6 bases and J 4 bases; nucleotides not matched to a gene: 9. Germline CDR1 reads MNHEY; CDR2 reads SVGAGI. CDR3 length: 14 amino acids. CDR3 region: CASRTSAQHYEQYF. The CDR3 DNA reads TGTGCCAGCAGAACTAGCGCTCAACATTACGAGCAGTACTTC.

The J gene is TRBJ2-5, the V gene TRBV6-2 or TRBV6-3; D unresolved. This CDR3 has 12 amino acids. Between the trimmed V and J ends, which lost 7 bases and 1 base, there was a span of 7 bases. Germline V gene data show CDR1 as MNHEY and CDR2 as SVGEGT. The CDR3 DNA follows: TGTGCCAGCACCGACCCCCAAGAGACCCAGTACTTC. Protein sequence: CASTDPQETQYF.

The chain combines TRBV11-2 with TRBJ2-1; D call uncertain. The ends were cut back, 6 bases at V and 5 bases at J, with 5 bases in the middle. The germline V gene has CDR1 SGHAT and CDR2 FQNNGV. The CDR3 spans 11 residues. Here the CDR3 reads CASSQNNEQFF. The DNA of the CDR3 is TGTGCCAGCAGTCAGAACAATGAGCAGTTCTTC.

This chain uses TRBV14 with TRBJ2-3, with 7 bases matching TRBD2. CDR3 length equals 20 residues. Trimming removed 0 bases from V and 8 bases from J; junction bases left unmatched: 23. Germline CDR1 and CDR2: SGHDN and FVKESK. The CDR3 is CASSQDWLAATSRIKGTQYF. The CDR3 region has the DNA TGTGCCAGCAGCCAAGATTGGTTAGCGGCGACTAGCCGGATTAAGGGTACGCAGTATTTT.

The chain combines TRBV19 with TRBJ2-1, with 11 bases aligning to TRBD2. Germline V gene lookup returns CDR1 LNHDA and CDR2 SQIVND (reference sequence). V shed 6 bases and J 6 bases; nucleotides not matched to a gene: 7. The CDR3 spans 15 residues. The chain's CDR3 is CASRPVAGGLNEQFF. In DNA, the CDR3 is TGTGCCAGTAGGCCTGTAGCGGGAGGGCTCAATGAGCAGTTCTTC.

CDR3 sequence reads: CSALRQGFYNEQFF. The DNA of the CDR3 is TGCAGCGCCCTAAGGCAGGGGTTCTACAATGAGCAGTTCTTC. V is TRBV29-1 and J is TRBJ2-1; a possible D gene is TRBD1 (6 bases). The CDR3 is 14 amino acids. Germline values: CDR1 SQVTM, CDR2 ANQGSEA. The V end lost 7 bases, the J end lost 3 bases, and 16 bases lay between the germline ends.

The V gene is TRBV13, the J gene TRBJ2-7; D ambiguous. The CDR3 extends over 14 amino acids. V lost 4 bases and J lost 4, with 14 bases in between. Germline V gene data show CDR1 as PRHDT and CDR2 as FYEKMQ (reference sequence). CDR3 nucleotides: TGTGCCAGCAGCTCAAGACTGATTATATACGAGCAGTACTTC. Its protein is CASSSRLIIYEQYF. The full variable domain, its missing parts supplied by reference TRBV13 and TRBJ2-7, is AAGVIQSPRHLIKEKRETATLKCYPIPRHDTVYWYQQGPGQDPQFLISFYEKMQSDKGSIPDRFSAQQFSDYHSELNMSSLELGDSALYFCASSSRLIIYEQYFGPGTRLTVT.

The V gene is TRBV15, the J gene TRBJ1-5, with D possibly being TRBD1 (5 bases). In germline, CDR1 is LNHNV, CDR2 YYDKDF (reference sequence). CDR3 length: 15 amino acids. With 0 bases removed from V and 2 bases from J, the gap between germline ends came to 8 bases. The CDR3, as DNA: TGTGCCACCAGCAGAGAAGGGGTTGGCAATCAGCCCCAGCATTTT. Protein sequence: CATSREGVGNQPQHF.

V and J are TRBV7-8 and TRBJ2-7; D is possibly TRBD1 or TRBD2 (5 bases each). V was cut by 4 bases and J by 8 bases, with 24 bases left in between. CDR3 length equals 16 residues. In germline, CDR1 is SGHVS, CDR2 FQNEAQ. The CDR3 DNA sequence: TGTGCCAGCAGCTCTCACCCCGGGACCATGGGATACAAGCAGTACTTC. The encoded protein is CASSSHPGTMGYKQYF.

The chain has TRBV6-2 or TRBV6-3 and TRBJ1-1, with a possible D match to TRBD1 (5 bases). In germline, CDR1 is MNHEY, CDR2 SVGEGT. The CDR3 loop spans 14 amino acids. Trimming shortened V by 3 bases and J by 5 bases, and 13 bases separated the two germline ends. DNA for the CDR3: TGTGCCAGCAGTTATACAGGCCGGAGGACTGAAGCTTTCTTT. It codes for CASSYTGRRTEAFF.

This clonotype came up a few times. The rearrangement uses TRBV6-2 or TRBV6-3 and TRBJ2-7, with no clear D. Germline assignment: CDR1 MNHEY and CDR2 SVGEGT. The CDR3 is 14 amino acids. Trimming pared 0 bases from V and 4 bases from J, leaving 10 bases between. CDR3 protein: CASSYSSEGYEQYF. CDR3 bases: TGTGCCAGCAGTTACTCTTCTGAAGGGTACGAGCAGTACTTC.

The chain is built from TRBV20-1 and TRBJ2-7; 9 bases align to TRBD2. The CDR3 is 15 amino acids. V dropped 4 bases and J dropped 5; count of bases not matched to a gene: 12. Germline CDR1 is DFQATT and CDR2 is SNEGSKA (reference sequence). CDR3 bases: TGCAGTGCTACTATCCTTACCTGGACTAGCGACGAGCAGTACTTC. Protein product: CSATILTWTSDEQYF.

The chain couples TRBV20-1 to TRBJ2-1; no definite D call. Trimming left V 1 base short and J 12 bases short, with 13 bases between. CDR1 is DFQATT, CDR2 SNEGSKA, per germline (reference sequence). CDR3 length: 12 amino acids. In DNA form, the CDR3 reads TGCAGTGCTAGAGTTGTGTCCCCAGGGCAGTTCTTC. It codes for CSARVVSPGQFF.